This TCR beta chain stems from a study of cytomegalovirus exposure and HLA in healthy donors. Background on the study: The study's early data release held around 85 million unique TCRs from HLA-typed donors. Among around 400 genotyped donors, 80% to 90% fell in the Caucasian-associated ancestry cluster.

CDR3 size: 16 residues. Looked up from germline, CDR1 is SEHNR and CDR2 is FQNEAQ (reference sequence). A multiplex PCR was run with 60 Vbeta primers and 13 Jbeta primers. Sequenced by immunoSEQ multiplex PCR; TCRdb stores in-frame clones only, minus some. The table lists approximately 110,000 clones, under 85% of them singletons, with more than 10% in the top ten. Points on this clone: As yet, its antigen is unknown. A junction end diverges from the germline sequence, so it may reflect a read error.

General study findings and limits: In a later analysis, HLA-associated TCR beta chains were more clonally expanded than equally common others. Certain indistinguishable V segments, among them TRBV6-2 and TRBV6-3, were excluded.

The chain links TRBV7-9 to TRBJ2-7; TRBD2 agrees at 8 bases. The sample was PBMCs. This TCR came from a woman between 40 and 55 years old in good health and CMV-seropositive. The CDR3 loop is CSSSSLASGGSYEQYF. CDR3 nucleotide sequence: TGTTCCAGCAGCTCTCTGGCCAGCGGGGGTTCCTACGAGCAGTACTTC.